This T cell receptor beta chain was recorded in a study of T cell changes during pregnancy in multiple sclerosis (dated by TCRdb to the late 2010s). With regard to the full study: The study looked at changes in the T cell repertoire across pregnancy in women with multiple sclerosis.

The library was built by means of the immunoSEQ multiplex PCR assay. TCRdb's version of the immuneACCESS table is confined to in-frame rearrangements and falls short of the full clone set. An unresolved V gene accounts for under half of the shortfall where checked; the remainder is of unknown origin. The sample table contains 50,000 to 55,000 clones; only one count was recorded for around nine tenths of them. The biggest ten clones account for 0.5% of the sample. With respect to this clone: Its antigen specificity is not known. Per-base quality was not reported, and no clone a single base away is much larger than it.

The CDR3 goes from the cysteine to the phenylalanine over 17 residues. Only the CDR3 DNA is retained, 51 bases long and in frame from the first base. This receptor was taken from a female donor with multiple sclerosis, enrolled in a pregnancy study. The rearrangement joined TRBV21-1 to TRBJ1-2; TRBD1 is taken as the D call from the table, unchecked against the DNA. TRBV21-1 corresponds to a pseudogene. This specimen consisted of CD4+ T cells from peripheral blood mononuclear cells, obtained in the third trimester of pregnancy. The CDR3 corresponds to CASSPSTGEIDTSGYTF. At the DNA level, the sequence is TGTGCCAGCAGCCCTTCGACAGGGGAGATTGATACATCGGGCTACACCTTC.